The sequence of this TCR beta chain was determined in a study of metastatic and nonmetastatic thyroid tumors. Study-level points and caveats: In both blood and tumor samples, TCR beta diversity was reported significantly higher for malignant than benign nodules.

In regard to this clone: The antigen is not known.

The junction had 8 bases not matched to a gene; V was cut back by 5 bases and J by 3 bases. The germline V gene has CDR1 MGHRA and CDR2 YSYEKL. The CDR3 consists of 18 residues. With MiXCR, TCRdb called clones anew from the PCR reads. The data show fewer than 70,000 clones, 25% to 30% seen once. There were no patients who had received any treatment before thyroid surgery. This chain connects TRBV4-1 to TRBJ2-2; TRBD2 matches at 14 bases. The material sequenced was blood. The sequence derives from a female donor with papillary thyroid cancer or a benign thyroid nodule (not recorded which). Some clones in this sample may be carry-over from other donors' samples. The CDR3 sequence: CASSGRTSGRLDTGELFF. The CDR3 coding sequence is TGCGCCAGCAGCGGGCGGACTAGCGGGAGGTTGGACACCGGGGAGCTGTTTTTT.